This TCR beta chain came from a study of T cell responses to AZD1222 COVID-19 vaccine. Whole-study results and caveats: The sample set comprised mostly white British donors with more females, and clonal diversity was possibly underestimated.

This CDR3 region has 16 residues. Trimming pared 0 bases from V and 2 bases from J, leaving 13 bases between. The germline CDR1 and CDR2 sequences are LNHDA and SQIVND (reference sequence). Sequencing was performed with immunoSEQ multiplex PCR; in TCRdb, only in-frame clones are kept and a portion is missing. The table shows 70,000 to 90,000 clones, with around 86% occurring only once. On this clone: Its antigen is undetermined.

The sample in question was peripheral blood, obtained on day 0 of AZD1222 vaccination. This receptor was taken from an adult in good health. The chain carries TRBV19 and TRBJ1-1; D unresolved. The CDR3 DNA reads TGTGCCAGTAGTATAGATCTATTTACGGCTAACACTGAAGCTTTCTTT. As protein: CASSIDLFTANTEAFF. Full variable domain (missing parts from reference TRBV19 and TRBJ1-1): DGGITQSPKYLFRKEGQNVTLSCEQNLNHDAMYWYRQDPGQGLRLIYYSQIVNDFQKGDIAEGYSVSREKKESFPLTVTSAQKNPTAFYLCASSIDLFTANTEAFFGQGTRLTVV.